This TCR beta chain was obtained from a study of T cells in Graves' hyperthyroidism and ophthalmopathy. Study summary: Peripheral blood was secured at the point of initial diagnosis, before any treatment.

Germline lookup yields CDR1 LNHDA and CDR2 SQIVND (reference sequence). CDR3 size: 12 residues. The V end lost 8 bases, the J end lost 3 bases, and 11 bases lay between the germline ends. Among the patients, aged 18 to 65, hyperthyroidism was newly diagnosed and had lasted under 2 months. It was approximately 9.7 ml of fresh peripheral blood that supplied the PBMCs. The investigators amplified TCR beta CDR3 regions from RNA transcripts. An initial round of RT-PCR targeting the TCR CDR3 relied on the HTBI primer set. TCRdb analysed the multiplex PCR reads with MiXCR anew, one entry per CDR3 protein. The sample lists approximately 150,000 distinct CDR3 sequences, about 9.4% occurring once.

Sequencing was carried out using blood. The TCR was taken from a woman younger than 35 with Graves' hyperthyroidism that later progressed to Graves' ophthalmopathy. The rearrangement uses TRBV19 and TRBJ2-7, with D hard to call. The CDR3 is CASGLPDYEQYF. CDR3 DNA: TGTGCCAGTGGGTTACCTGACTACGAGCAGTACTTC.